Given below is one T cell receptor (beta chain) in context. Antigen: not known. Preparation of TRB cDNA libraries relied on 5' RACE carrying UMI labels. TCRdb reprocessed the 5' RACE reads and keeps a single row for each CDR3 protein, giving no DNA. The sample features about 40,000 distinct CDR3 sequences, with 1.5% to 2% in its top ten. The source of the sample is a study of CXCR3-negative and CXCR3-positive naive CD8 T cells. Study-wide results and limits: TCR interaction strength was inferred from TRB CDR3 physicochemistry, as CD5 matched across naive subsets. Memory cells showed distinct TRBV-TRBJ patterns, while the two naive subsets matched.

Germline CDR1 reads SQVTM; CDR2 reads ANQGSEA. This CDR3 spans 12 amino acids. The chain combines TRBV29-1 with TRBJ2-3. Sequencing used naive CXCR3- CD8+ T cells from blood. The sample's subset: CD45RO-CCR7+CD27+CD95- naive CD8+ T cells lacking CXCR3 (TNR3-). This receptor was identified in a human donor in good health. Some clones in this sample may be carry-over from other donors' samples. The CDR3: CSVEGLADTQYF.